Listed below are T cell receptor beta chains from one sample, sequenced in a study of CD8 T cells in Susac syndrome. TCRdb processed the immunoSEQ multiplex PCR reads anew with MiXCR; each CDR3 protein has one entry. This table has about 120,000 distinct CDR3 sequences, 96% appearing once. Sequencing was carried out using CD4+ T cells from PBMCs. Source of these receptors: a human donor with Susac syndrome. The CDR3 runs from the conserved cysteine through the conserved F or W. D genes are given only for firm matches. A row's size may be missing; if present it is once, few, many or a size class.

size: NA; V: TRBV24-1; D: NA; J: TRBJ2-6; CDR3: CATSPSGANVLTF; DNA: TGTGCCACAAGCCCGTCTGGGGCCAACGTCCTGACTTTC
size: once; V: TRBV6-1; D: NA; J: TRBJ1-1; CDR3: CASSEDQTMTEAFF; DNA: TGTGCCAGCAGTGAAGATCAAACAATGACTGAAGCTTTCTTT
size: few; V: TRBV30; D: NA; J: TRBJ1-1; CDR3: CAWSFRATTEAFF; DNA: TGTGCCTGGAGTTTCCGGGCCACTACTGAAGCTTTCTTT
size: NA; V: TRBV12-3/TRBV12-4; D: TRBD1; J: TRBJ1-2; CDR3: CASSFRGEGYTF; DNA: TGTGCCAGCAGTTTCAGGGGGGAAGGCTACACCTTC
size: NA; V: TRBV6-5; D: NA; J: TRBJ2-5; CDR3: CASSFLITGLTRETQYF; DNA: TGTGCCAGCAGTTTTCTGATCACGGGACTCACAAGAGAGACCCAGTACTTC
size: NA; V: TRBV30; D: TRBD2; J: TRBJ2-7; CDR3: CAWGRGSGSYHYEQYF; DNA: TGTGCCTGGGGGAGGGGTAGCGGGAGTTACCACTACGAGCAGTACTTC
size: NA; V: TRBV11-2; D: TRBD1; J: TRBJ1-1; CDR3: CASSSSTGYTEAFF; DNA: TGTGCCAGCAGCTCTTCGACAGGGTACACTGAAGCTTTCTTT
size: once; V: TRBV2; D: TRBD2; J: TRBJ2-1; CDR3: CASGGDTYNEQFF; DNA: TGTGCCTCGGGGGGGGACACCTACAATGAGCAGTTCTTC
size: NA; V: TRBV9; D: NA; J: TRBJ2-7; CDR3: CASSVGWTGEQYF; DNA: TGTGCCAGCAGCGTAGGCTGGACTGGCGAGCAGTACTTC
size: NA; V: TRBV5-4; D: NA; J: TRBJ2-3; CDR3: CASSRDSVSSTDTQYF; DNA: TGTGCCAGCAGCCGGGATAGCGTGAGTAGCACAGATACGCAGTATTTT
size: NA; V: TRBV9; D: TRBD2; J: TRBJ2-5; CDR3: CASSGRGSGRRQETQYF; DNA: TGTGCCAGCAGCGGTAGAGGAAGCGGGAGACGACAAGAGACCCAGTACTTC
size: NA; V: TRBV19; D: TRBD2; J: TRBJ2-5; CDR3: CASSPGGTSRTQYF; DNA: TGTGCCAGTAGTCCGGGCGGGACTAGCAGGACCCAGTACTTC
size: NA; V: TRBV3-1; D: TRBD1; J: TRBJ1-5; CDR3: CASSQDLGQGSQPQHF; DNA: TGTGCCAGCAGCCAAGATTTGGGACAGGGGAGTCAGCCCCAGCATTTT
size: NA; V: TRBV2; D: NA; J: TRBJ1-5; CDR3: CASSEQGNDQPQHF; DNA: TGTGCCAGCAGTGAACAGGGGAACGATCAGCCCCAGCATTTT
size: NA; V: TRBV3-1; D: NA; J: TRBJ2-7; CDR3: CASSQMYEQYF; DNA: TGTGCCAGCAGCCAAATGTACGAGCAGTACTTC
size: NA; V: TRBV29-1; D: TRBD1; J: TRBJ2-1; CDR3: CSVGTDSYNEQFF; DNA: TGCAGCGTCGGGACAGACTCGTACAATGAGCAGTTCTTC
size: NA; V: TRBV29-1; D: NA; J: TRBJ2-5; CDR3: CSVQGGETQYF; DNA: TGCAGCGTTCAAGGGGGAGAGACCCAGTACTTC
size: NA; V: TRBV5-1; D: TRBD1; J: TRBJ2-7; CDR3: CASSLDGQAAYF; DNA: TGCGCCAGCAGCTTGGATGGACAGGCGGCGTACTTC
size: NA; V: TRBV30; D: NA; J: TRBJ2-6; CDR3: CAWSGSSGANVLTF; DNA: TGTGCCTGGAGTGGGAGCTCTGGGGCCAACGTCCTGACTTTC
size: NA; V: TRBV24-1; D: TRBD2; J: TRBJ2-3; CDR3: CATSTGGTSTDTQYF; DNA: TGTGCCACCAGTACGGGAGGAACCAGCACAGATACGCAGTATTTT
size: NA; V: TRBV5-4; D: NA; J: TRBJ1-2; CDR3: CASSFGQRNYGYTF; DNA: TGTGCCAGCAGCTTCGGACAGCGAAACTATGGCTACACCTTC
size: NA; V: TRBV6-5; D: TRBD1; J: TRBJ1-2; CDR3: CASSWTGPGDGYTF; DNA: TGTGCCAGCAGTTGGACAGGTCCTGGGGATGGCTACACCTTC
size: NA; V: TRBV28; D: TRBD1; J: TRBJ1-2; CDR3: CASTPGQPGGGYTF; DNA: TGTGCCAGCACCCCGGGACAGCCCGGCGGTGGCTACACCTTC
size: NA; V: TRBV12-3/TRBV12-4; D: NA; J: TRBJ1-1; CDR3: CASSLLGISTEAFF; DNA: TGTGCCAGCAGTTTGCTGGGGATTAGCACTGAAGCTTTCTTT
size: NA; V: TRBV27; D: TRBD2; J: TRBJ2-3; CDR3: CASSWTSGSTDTQYF; DNA: TGTGCCAGCAGTTGGACTAGCGGTAGCACAGATACGCAGTATTTT
size: NA; V: TRBV28; D: NA; J: TRBJ1-2; CDR3: CASSTGEGPYGYTF; DNA: TGTGCCAGCAGTACGGGGGAAGGGCCCTATGGCTACACCTTC
size: NA; V: TRBV29-1; D: NA; J: TRBJ2-7; CDR3: CSVGRDLLNEQYF; DNA: TGCAGCGTGGGCAGGGACCTCTTGAACGAGCAGTACTTC